The T cell receptor beta chain described here comes from a study of blood T cell repertoires in COVID-19. Overall study context: Acute-phase and convalescent COVID-19 samples originated in the United States, Italy and Spain. The analysed material was cDNA or gDNA that came from T cells, B-cell-depleted T cells, or PBMCs.

Per the germline V gene, CDR1 is SGDLS and CDR2 is YYNGEE. V shed 2 bases and J shed 0 bases, with 6 bases lying between them. This CDR3 contains 15 residues. As processed by the authors: From reference gene primer amplification, estimates of nucleated cell counts were derived. TCRdb keeps only in-frame clones here, not all; method: immunoSEQ multiplex PCR. The V and J calls and clone size were taken over from that table, and D and trimming were inferred from the DNA. Of about 130,000 clones in the sample, roughly 84% were seen once. The chain is built from TRBV9 and TRBJ2-6; D may be TRBD1 (5 bases). The sequence derives from a woman of 80 years or more with acute or convalescent COVID-19. The specimen was peripheral blood. The DNA of the CDR3 is TGTGCCAGCAGCGTCGGACACTCTGGGGCCAACGTCCTGACTTTC. Protein: CASSVGHSGANVLTF.